This T cell receptor beta chain was sequenced during a study of blood T cell repertoires in COVID-19. About the research overall: In each case, the material was cDNA or gDNA derived from T cells, B-cell-depleted T cells, or PBMCs.

Original processing methods: Reference gene primers were amplified, and this amplification served to estimate nucleated cell counts. TCRdb keeps only in-frame clones here, not all; method: immunoSEQ multiplex PCR. Clonal size and the V and J genes are those of that table, whereas D and trimming came from the DNA. The sample has tens of thousands of clones, approximately 84% seen once; the top ten hold approximately 2.5%. Trimming cost V 1 base and J 0 bases, with 7 bases left between them. The CDR3 contains 15 residues. Germline V gives CDR1 KGHSH, CDR2 LQKENI. The table lists this clone with a few counts.

Material: peripheral blood. The genes are TRBV18 and TRBJ1-3; D gene uncertain. The receptor was derived from a man aged 45 to 65 with acute or convalescent COVID-19. CDR3 sequence (DNA): TGTGCCAGCTCACCACTAACAGCCTCTGGAAACACCATATATTTT. It specifies CASSPLTASGNTIYF. The full variable domain, in which reference TRBV18 and TRBJ1-3 provide the parts outside the CDR3, is NAGVMQNPRHLVRRRGQEARLRCSPMKGHSHVYWYRQLPEEGLKFMVYLQKENIIDESGMPKERFSAEFPKEGPSILRIQQVVRGDSAAYFCASSPLTASGNTIYFGEGSWLTVV.